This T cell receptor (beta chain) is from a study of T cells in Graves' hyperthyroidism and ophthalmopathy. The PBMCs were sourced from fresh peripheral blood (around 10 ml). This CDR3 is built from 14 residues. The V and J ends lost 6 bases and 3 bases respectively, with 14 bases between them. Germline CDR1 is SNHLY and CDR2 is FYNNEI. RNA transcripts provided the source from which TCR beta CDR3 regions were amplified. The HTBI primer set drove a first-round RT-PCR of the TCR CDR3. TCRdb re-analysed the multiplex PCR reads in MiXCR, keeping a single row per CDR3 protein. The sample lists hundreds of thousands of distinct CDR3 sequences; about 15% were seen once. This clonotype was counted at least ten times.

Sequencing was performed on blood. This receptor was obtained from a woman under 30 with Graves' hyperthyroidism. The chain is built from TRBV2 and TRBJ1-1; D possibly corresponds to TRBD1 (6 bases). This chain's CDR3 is CASRENREDTEAFF. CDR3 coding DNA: TGTGCCAGCAGAGAGAACAGGGAGGACACTGAAGCTTTCTTT. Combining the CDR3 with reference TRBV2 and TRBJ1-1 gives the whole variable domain EPEVTQTPSHQVTQMGQEVILRCVPISNHLYFYWYRQILGQKVEFLVSFYNNEISEKSEIFDDQFSVERPDGSNFTLKIRSTKLEDSAMYFCASRENREDTEAFFGQGTRLTVV.